This TCR beta chain stems from a study of OX40 agonist ivuxolimab in advanced cancers. Study summary: Subjects had a mean age of roughly 57 years, with a range of roughly 20 to 79; less than 90% were male.

This CDR3 has 14 residues. Germline loops: CDR1 SGHTA, CDR2 FQGNSA. The V end lost 5 bases, the J end lost 5 bases, and 13 bases lay between the germline ends. This table comes from immunoSEQ multiplex PCR, and its TCRdb copy is limited to in-frame clones, with some not included. The sample shows around 150,000 clones, less than 95% of them seen only once. This material consisted of CD4+ or CD8+ T cells sorted from blood, taken in a trial of the OX40 agonist ivuxolimab. V is TRBV7-2 and J is TRBJ2-1; D possibly corresponds to TRBD1 (6 bases). This TCR was sampled from an adult with an advanced solid tumor such as melanoma, head and neck, liver or kidney cancer. The CDR3 region is CASSPLGQNNEQFF. The CDR3 DNA sequence: TGTGCCAGCAGCCCCCTAGGACAGAACAATGAGCAGTTCTTC. Complete variable domain (other parts from reference TRBV7-2 and TRBJ2-1): GAGVSQSPSNKVTEKGKDVELRCDPISGHTALYWYRQSLGQGLEFLIYFQGNSAPDKSGLPSDRFSAERTGGSVSTLTIQRTQQEDSAVYLCASSPLGQNNEQFFGPGTRLTVL.